The 3 T cell receptor beta chains below come from one sample, sequenced in a study of a mutant IDH1 vaccine in newly diagnosed glioma. Method: immunoSEQ multiplex PCR; TCRdb's copy keeps in-frame clones and lacks some. Seen here are about 36,000 clones, 92% observed once, and the top ten hold 18%. This sample's time point: baseline, week 1 (first vaccination visit). Regarding treatment: pre-vaccination baseline after standard-of-care therapy. The source material was PBMCs, sampled from a glioma patient treated with radiotherapy, temozolomide or both. These receptors came from a man between 18 and 29 years old with glioma.

The genes are TRBV5-4 and TRBJ1-2; D perhaps matches TRBD1 (6 bases). V shed 4 bases and J shed 8 bases, with 12 bases lying between them. There are 12 residues in the CDR3. CDR1 and CDR2 (germline): SGHNT, YYREEE (reference sequence). Here the CDR3 reads CASSPDREGYTF. The CDR3, as DNA: TGTGCCAGCAGCCCGGACAGAGAGGGCTACACCTTC.

The chain combines TRBV21-1 with TRBJ2-7; TRBD1, the table's D call, lacks a check against the DNA. TRBV21-1 is recorded as a pseudogene. CDR3 length: 16 residues. The CDR3 DNA is TGTGCCAGCAGCAAAAGTAAGGGGGACAGAACCTACGAGCAGTACTTC. It translates to CASSKSKGDRTYEQYF.

The genes are TRBV2 and TRBJ2-7; 12 bases align to TRBD1. The ends lost 5 bases at V and 5 bases at J; junction bases unmatched: 4. The length of the CDR3 is 14 residues. Germline V CDR1 and CDR2: SNHLY, FYNNEI. The CDR3 here is CASSPGTGGDEQYF. As DNA, the CDR3 is TGTGCCAGCAGTCCCGGGACAGGGGGCGACGAGCAGTACTTC.